This TCR beta chain was sequenced for a study of shared clonotypes between healthy human individuals (dated by TCRdb to 2019 to 2021). Background on the whole study: A few men and two women, aged 18 to 49 years, made up the cohort. Per donor, three plates each were used for CD4 naive and CD4 memory, two for CD8 naive, and one for CD8 memory. To estimate repertoire size and how much clonotype sharing occurs between individuals, the study deeply sequenced the blood TCR repertoires of about 5 healthy adults. To increase sequencing depth and limit assay-specific biases, TCR repertoire library preparation and sequencing were carried out by different laboratories using diverse techniques. Leukapheresis yielded between about 0.85 and 9 billion PBMCs per donor. Results and caveats for the whole study, not just this receptor: Compared with non-shared clonotypes, clonotypes shared by all four sorted-subset donors had higher generation probabilities. Naive subsets generally had larger estimated clonotype richness than memory subsets did. Sampling was restricted to blood, and TCR repertoires in tissues likely differ from the TCR repertoires found in blood. The small number of donors limited the genetic and exposure-history diversity represented. Based on pairwise subsampling, the degree of clonotype sharing among donors was expected to be affected by sequencing depth. Sharing across several donors was observed for about 5% of naive CD4, over 3% of naive CD8, about 2.3% of memory CD4, and about 0.39% of memory CD8 clonotypes. Incomplete sequencing was indicated by rarefaction of sorted-subset datasets, despite the large sequencing depth.

Using the deep immunoSEQ assay, TCR CDR3 regions were amplified from genomic DNA by multiplex PCR. Genomic DNA extracted from each cell subset was distributed evenly over all wells of several immunoSEQ 96-well plates, and each plate served as one replicate. For sorted subsets, roughly 200 ng of genomic DNA, equivalent to some 30,000 T cell genomes, went into each replicate PCR. Purified libraries were measured with a Qubit 3.0 fluorometer, size-checked on a Bioanalyzer 2100, and measured again with the KAPA Library Quantification kit. Every immunoSEQ 96-well plate was sequenced on a dedicated single-read 150-cycle Illumina NextSeq 550 flow cell. Per the source publication's procedure: Because only junctional sequences without quality scores were contained in the immunoSEQ output, filtering matching that applied to full-length reads could not be performed. Sequences were annotated with PyIR, a Python wrapper for IgBLAST v1.9, and V/J genes and CDR3 were assigned using IMGT germline references. Any read was removed if the V/J assignment was weak (E-value above 1e-6), the CDR3 was missing, or the read contained stop codons, out-of-frame junctions, or ambiguous translated residues. V3J clonotypes were defined as sequences sharing the same inferred V gene, J gene, and CDR3 amino acid sequence. The percentage overlap between two repertoires was calculated by dividing the number of shared unique clonotypes by the size of the smaller repertoire. RTK rarefaction, the Chao1 estimator, and Recon v2.1 estimates of unobserved clonotypes were used to assess repertoire richness. Generation probabilities for all TCRbeta clonotypes obtained by the gDNA method from four donors were computed using OLGA. Imported from immuneACCESS, the table was reduced by TCRdb to in-frame sequences with V and J called. These copies leave out some clones; in studies compared against another copy, an unresolved V gene accounts for under half, and the cause of the remainder is not known. The DNA gave D and trimming, while V, J and clone size come from that table. Counted in this sample were millions of clones; more than 90% of them appeared once. The ten largest clones add up to over 0.12% of the sample.

Via the germline V gene (reference sequence), CDR1 is LNHDA and CDR2 SQIVND. Inclusive of the bounding cysteine and phenylalanine, the CDR3 is 15 residues long. CDR3 DNA is the only sequence kept; it has 45 bases, read in frame from the first base. Trimming removed 5 bases from V and 6 bases from J, leaving 14 bases between the germline ends. Of note for this clone: Its antigen is still unknown. Base qualities are not recorded, but no much larger clone differs from it by a single base.

The donors were healthy, HIV-negative adults who had no recently reported acute infections or vaccinations. All donors were Caucasian adults living in Nashville, Tennessee, USA. Magnetic negative selection was used to enrich CD4+ T cells, after which naive cells were positively selected on CD45RA and the negative fraction became the memory subset. After blood collection by leukapheresis, PBMCs were isolated using Ficoll-Histopaque density gradient centrifugation and then cryopreserved in the vapor phase of liquid nitrogen. Purity and quantity of every magnetically sorted T cell population were checked by analytical flow cytometry. Each sorted fraction had its genomic DNA isolated and then quantified by UV absorbance on a Nanodrop 2000c.

Sequencing was done on a sample of naive CD4+ T cells sorted from blood. The cell subset or site label on this specimen signifies: CD45RA+ positively selected. The source is a man younger than 35 in good health. The V and J genes are TRBV19 and TRBJ1-6, with no confidently assigned D gene. The CDR3 amino acid sequence is: CASSVPGPINSPLHF. The nucleotide sequence reads as follows: TGTGCCAGTAGTGTCCCGGGCCCGATTAATTCACCCCTCCACTTT.